This record concerns one T cell receptor (beta chain) sequence. This sample was taken from a study of T-cell reconstitution after alpha-beta-depleted transplantation in children. Unique molecular identifiers tagged the TCRbeta library. From the PCR reads, TCRdb called clonotypes with MiXCR, one entry per CDR3 protein. The table lists some 290,000 distinct CDR3 sequences, more than 8% of them singletons. The CDR3 has 14 amino acids. Trimming pared 5 bases from V and 3 bases from J, leaving 11 bases between. This sample comprised PBMCs from the stem cell graft donor, obtained from the stem cell graft. The rearrangement links TRBV12-3 or TRBV12-4 to TRBJ1-5, with a possible D match to TRBD1 (6 bases). The receptor's source is a human donor who donated a stem cell graft to a child with SCID. DNA for the CDR3: TGTGCCAGCAGTCCCTGGGACAACAATCAGCCCCAGCATTTT. It codes for CASSPWDNNQPQHF.